These 27 T cell receptor beta chains came from one sample sequenced in a study of blood T cell repertoires in COVID-19. Generated by immunoSEQ multiplex PCR, the TCRdb table keeps only in-frame clones and is missing some. The table lists approximately 210,000 clones, more than 70% of them singletons. Sequenced sample: PBMCs or T cells enriched from blood (not recorded which). These receptors were obtained from a woman under 30 who had recovered from COVID-19.

The rearrangement joins TRBV28 to TRBJ1-5; 7 nucleotides match TRBD1. After removal of 2 bases from V and 6 bases from J, the junction contained 7 bases not matched to a gene. Germline CDR1 and CDR2: MDHEN and SYDVKM. The CDR3 loop spans 15 amino acids. In DNA form, the CDR3 reads TGTGCCAGCAGTTTAGAGGGGGCAGTAGTTCAGCCCCAGCATTTT. Residues: CASSLEGAVVQPQHF.

The genes are TRBV5-1 and TRBJ1-6; the match to TRBD1 covers 7 bases. The CDR3 is made up of 15 amino acids. Per the germline V gene, CDR1 is SGHRS and CDR2 is YFSETQ. The trim removed 0 bases at V and 10 bases at J, leaving 7 bases unmatched. The CDR3 sequence is CASSLDPDRVSPLHF. The CDR3 DNA reads as TGCGCCAGCAGCTTGGATCCAGACAGGGTATCACCCCTCCACTTT.

The V call is TRBV10-3, the J call TRBJ2-3; D might be TRBD1 (5 bases). The CDR3 has 13 amino acids. The germline gives CDR1 ENHRY, CDR2 SYGVKD. V lost 10 bases to trimming and J lost 1 base, with 12 bases between them. The CDR3 spells CATGATGTDTQYF. CDR3 nucleotide sequence: TGTGCCACTGGGGCAACTGGCACAGATACGCAGTATTTT.

This chain links TRBV2 with TRBJ1-2; D gene unclear. Between the trimmed V and J ends, which lost 5 bases and 2 bases, there was a span of 9 bases. The CDR3 extends over 13 amino acids. Germline V gene data show CDR1 as SNHLY and CDR2 as FYNNEI. CDR3 protein: CASSFSGNYGYTF. CDR3 sequence (DNA): TGTGCCAGCAGTTTCAGCGGGAACTATGGCTACACCTTC.

This clone was seen only a few times. The chain uses TRBV5-5 and TRBJ2-2; possible D gene TRBD2, 5 bases. V lost 5 bases and J 6 bases, leaving 11 bases between the germline ends. Germline V lookup: CDR1 SGHKS, CDR2 YYEKEE (reference sequence). The CDR3 is 13 amino acids. CDR3 DNA: TGTGCCAGCAGGCTCGGGGTGGCCGGGGAGCTGTTTTTT. Translated: CASRLGVAGELFF.

This clone was seen just once. This chain joins TRBV5-5 and TRBJ2-1; 9 nucleotides line up with TRBD1. The CDR3 is 17 residues long. Losses at the gene ends were 0 bases for V and 9 bases for J; bases not matched to a gene: 13. In germline, CDR1 is SGHKS, CDR2 YYEKEE (reference sequence). The CDR3 DNA sequence: TGTGCCAGCAGCTTGGGGTGGTCGGGACAGGGTCAGGGTGAGCAGTTCTTC. Translated: CASSLGWSGQGQGEQFF.

The rearrangement uses TRBV27 and TRBJ1-6; TRBD1 matches at 10 bases. Per germline, CDR1 MNHEY and CDR2 SMNVEV (reference sequence). The CDR3 extends over 20 amino acids. With 1 base clipped from V and 7 bases from J, the junction kept 16 bases outside the gene matches. The CDR3 DNA sequence: TGTGCCAGCAGTTTATACTGGGACAGGGGTTCCCAGGTTCCCAATTCACCCCTCCACTTT. Translating it yields CASSLYWDRGSQVPNSPLHF.

This chain links TRBV11-2 with TRBJ2-7; TRBD2 matches at 8 bases. V dropped 6 bases and J dropped 2; count of bases not matched to a gene: 12. This CDR3 has 16 amino acids. CDR1 is SGHAT, CDR2 FQNNGV, per germline. The CDR3 region is CASRTSGGRLPYEQYF. CDR3 bases: TGTGCCAGCAGGACCTCGGGGGGGCGCTTGCCCTACGAGCAGTACTTC.

This clone occurred once. The chain is built from TRBV7-3 and TRBJ1-6; TRBD1 might be the D (5 bases). The germline V gene encodes CDR1 SGHTA and CDR2 FQGTGA. Trimming took off 2 bases at V and 5 bases at J, with 10 bases between the two ends. This CDR3 comprises 15 residues. This CDR3 reads CASSLSGADNSPLHF. The CDR3 DNA is TGTGCCAGCAGCTTATCTGGGGCAGATAATTCACCCCTCCACTTT.

This chain connects TRBV6-5 to TRBJ1-1; weak D call: TRBD1 (6 bases). The germline V gene encodes CDR1 MNHEY and CDR2 SVGAGI. V was pared by 6 bases and J by 3 bases, with 11 bases between. The length of the CDR3 is 13 residues. This chain's CDR3 is CASRKRQDTEAFF. The CDR3 DNA follows: TGTGCCAGCAGGAAACGACAGGACACTGAAGCTTTCTTT.

Only one count was recorded for this clone. This sequence joins TRBV7-9 and TRBJ2-3, with a tentative D call TRBD2 (7 bases). Germline V gene lookup returns CDR1 SEHNR and CDR2 FQNEAQ (reference sequence). The germline V and J ends were trimmed by 8 bases and 0 bases, with 12 bases remaining between them. The CDR3 has 14 residues. The CDR3 region is CASRGAVSTDTQYF. Here the CDR3 DNA reads TGTGCCAGCCGGGGGGCCGTTAGCACAGATACGCAGTATTTT.

The genes are TRBV27 and TRBJ2-7; 8 bases match TRBD1. CDR3 length: 14 amino acids. The V segment lost 1 base and the J segment 4 bases; nucleotides outside the gene matches: 3. From germline, CDR1 is MNHEY and CDR2 SMNVEV (reference sequence). Here the CDR3 DNA reads TGTGCCAGCAGTTTATTCGGGGACAGGTACGAGCAGTACTTC. Protein product: CASSLFGDRYEQYF.

The V and J genes are TRBV7-9 and TRBJ1-6; TRBD1 agrees at 9 bases. The CDR3 sequence is 14 residues long. Trimming at V came to 5 bases and at J to 9 bases, leaving 5 bases not matched to a gene. Germline lookup yields CDR1 SEHNR and CDR2 FQNEAQ (reference sequence). In nucleotides, the CDR3 is TGTGCCAGCAGCCCTGGGACAGGGAGTTCACCCCTCCACTTT. This sequence encodes CASSPGTGSSPLHF.

The rearrangement joins TRBV5-8 to TRBJ1-1; perhaps TRBD1 as D (5 bases). The V and J ends lost 4 bases and 5 bases respectively, with 15 bases between them. This CDR3 has 14 amino acids. The germline gives CDR1 SGHTS, CDR2 YDEGEE. Here the CDR3 reads CASSAAWGGTEAFF. The CDR3, as DNA: TGTGCCAGCAGCGCGGCGTGGGGGGGGACTGAAGCTTTCTTT.

This clone was seen only once. The chain employs TRBV24-1 and TRBJ1-6; the D is unclear. Germline lookup yields CDR1 KGHDR and CDR2 SFDVKD. V was shortened by 3 bases and J by 2 bases, with 7 bases between the two germline ends. The CDR3 covers 15 residues. CDR3 loop: CATSDGGTYNSPLHF. DNA for the CDR3: TGTGCCACCAGTGATGGAGGAACCTATAATTCACCCCTCCACTTT.

The chain combines TRBV2 with TRBJ2-3; D ambiguous. The CDR3 has 15 residues. Trimming stripped 1 base from V and 2 bases from J, with 10 bases between. Germline-derived CDR1 and CDR2 are SNHLY and FYNNEI. The DNA for the CDR3 is TGTGCCAGCAGTGAAGTGGGCTCCAACACAGATACGCAGTATTTT. Its protein is CASSEVGSNTDTQYF.

The chain joins TRBV2 to TRBJ1-2; TRBD1 matches 10 bases. V was clipped by 8 bases and J by 3 bases; unmatched bases: 12. Germline-derived CDR1 and CDR2 are SNHLY and FYNNEI. The CDR3 contains 16 residues. The CDR3: CASHLTGGLGHYGYTF. The CDR3 nucleotides are TGTGCCAGCCATTTGACAGGGGGCCTCGGACACTATGGCTACACCTTC.

This clone was seen a single time. The chain joins TRBV9 to TRBJ2-6; 7 nucleotides match TRBD1. This CDR3 has 16 residues. Per germline, CDR1 SGDLS and CDR2 YYNGEE. The ends lost 4 bases at V and 3 bases at J; junction bases unmatched: 7. This CDR3 is CASSLDRAFGANVLTF. The DNA for the CDR3 is TGTGCCAGCAGCCTCGACAGGGCTTTTGGGGCCAACGTCCTGACTTTC.

The chain is built from TRBV11-3 and TRBJ2-7, with 7 bases matching TRBD1. The J segment lost 0 bases and the V segment lost 5 bases, leaving 7 bases of the junction unmatched. Germline-derived CDR1 and CDR2 are SGHNT and YENEEA. The CDR3 length is 15 residues. CDR3 in amino acids: CASSPRAGGSYEQYF. CDR3 nucleotide sequence: TGTGCCAGCAGCCCCCGGGCAGGGGGCTCCTACGAGCAGTACTTC.

The gene calls are TRBV28 and TRBJ2-2, with TRBD2 as a possible D gene (5 bases). V was pared by 6 bases and J by 4 bases, with 12 bases between. This CDR3 is built from 14 residues. Germline-derived CDR1 and CDR2 are MDHEN and SYDVKM. The CDR3 is CASSRPDFTGELFF. In DNA, the CDR3 is TGTGCCAGCAGCCGCCCGGACTTCACCGGGGAGCTGTTTTTT.

The chain has TRBV13 and TRBJ2-2, with 9 positions matching TRBD1. The CDR3 is 17 amino acids. Germline CDR1 and CDR2: PRHDT and FYEKMQ (reference sequence). With 4 bases clipped from V and 5 bases from J, the junction kept 11 bases outside the gene matches. The DNA for the CDR3 is TGTGCCAGCAGCTCACGGGACAGGGCCTCCGGAACCGGGGAGCTGTTTTTT. As protein: CASSSRDRASGTGELFF.

Notes on this clone: Other DNA variants within this sample encode the same CDR3. The chain has TRBV12-3 or TRBV12-4 and TRBJ1-3; 7 nucleotides match TRBD1. This CDR3 comprises 12 residues. J gave up 2 bases and V 10 bases, and 2 bases lay outside the gene matches. The CDR3 nucleotides read TGTGCCACCGACAGGGCTGGAAACACCATATATTTT. It translates to CATDRAGNTIYF.

This clone came up once. This chain connects TRBV19 to TRBJ1-1; D perhaps matches TRBD1 (5 bases). The CDR3 contains 15 residues. Per germline, CDR1 LNHDA and CDR2 SQIVND (reference sequence). Trimming took 11 bases from V and 1 from J, leaving 20 bases between them. CDR3 nucleotide sequence: TGTGCCTCCGCCCCGGCCCCAACAGGGAACACTGAAGCTTTCTTT. It yields the protein CASAPAPTGNTEAFF.

The chain uses TRBV5-4 and TRBJ2-4; 10 nucleotides line up with TRBD1. The CDR3 contains 18 residues. CDR1 is SGHNT and CDR2 is YYREEE in the germline V gene (reference sequence). V was clipped by 4 bases and J by 5 bases; unmatched bases: 15. CDR3 sequence: CASSKPGQGFSDENIQYF. The CDR3 DNA sequence: TGTGCCAGCAGCAAGCCGGGACAGGGGTTCTCAGATGAAAACATTCAGTACTTC.

This sequence joins TRBV9 and TRBJ1-2, with D tentatively TRBD1 (5 bases). The V gene lost 3 bases and the J gene lost 5 bases, with 11 bases spanning the gap. The CDR3 runs 13 residues. Germline V gives CDR1 SGDLS, CDR2 YYNGEE. CDR3 in DNA: TGTGCCAGCAGCGAGGGGAATGGATATGGCTACACCTTC. Translating gives CASSEGNGYGYTF.

This clone has just a few counts. The chain has TRBV6-5 and TRBJ1-1; TRBD1 is a possible D gene (5 bases). Between the trimmed V and J ends, which lost 6 bases and 1 base, there was a span of 12 bases. The CDR3 is 14 amino acids. In germline, CDR1 is MNHEY, CDR2 SVGAGI. For the CDR3, the DNA is TGTGCCAGCAGCGGCCATAGGGGGAACACTGAAGCTTTCTTT. Protein sequence: CASSGHRGNTEAFF.

This clone has only a few counts. The V and J genes are TRBV29-1 and TRBJ1-5; possibly TRBD1 for D (5 bases). V was cut by 4 bases and J by 7 bases, with 11 bases left in between. In germline, CDR1 is SQVTM, CDR2 ANQGSEA. This CDR3 is 12 amino acids long. The CDR3 sequence: CSVGEGQQPQHF. Written as DNA, the CDR3 is TGCAGCGTTGGAGAGGGGCAACAGCCCCAGCATTTT.